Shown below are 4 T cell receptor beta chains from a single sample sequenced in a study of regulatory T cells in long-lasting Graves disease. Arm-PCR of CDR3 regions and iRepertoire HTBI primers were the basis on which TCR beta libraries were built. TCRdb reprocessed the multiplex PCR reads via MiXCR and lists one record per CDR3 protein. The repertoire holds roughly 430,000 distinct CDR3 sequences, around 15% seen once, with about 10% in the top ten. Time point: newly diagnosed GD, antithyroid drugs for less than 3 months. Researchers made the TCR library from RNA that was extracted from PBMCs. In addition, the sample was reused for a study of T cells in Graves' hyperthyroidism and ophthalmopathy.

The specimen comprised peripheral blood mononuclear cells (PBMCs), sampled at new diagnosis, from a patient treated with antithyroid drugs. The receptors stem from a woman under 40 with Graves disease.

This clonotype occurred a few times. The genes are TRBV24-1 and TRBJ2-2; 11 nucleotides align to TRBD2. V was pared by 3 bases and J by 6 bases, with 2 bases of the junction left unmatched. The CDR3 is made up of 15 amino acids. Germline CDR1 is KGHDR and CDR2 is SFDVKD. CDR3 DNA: TGTGCCACCAGTGATCAACTAGCGGGAGCCGGGGAGCTGTTTTTT. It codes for CATSDQLAGAGELFF.

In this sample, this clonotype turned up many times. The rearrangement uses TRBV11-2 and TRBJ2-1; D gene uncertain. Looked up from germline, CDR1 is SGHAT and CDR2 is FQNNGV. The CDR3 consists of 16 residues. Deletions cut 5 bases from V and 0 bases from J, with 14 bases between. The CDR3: CASSKPGRSSYNEQFF. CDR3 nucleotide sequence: TGTGCCAGCAGCAAACCCGGTCGGAGCTCCTACAATGAGCAGTTCTTC. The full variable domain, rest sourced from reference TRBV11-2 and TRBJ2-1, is EAGVAQSPRYKIIEKRQSVAFWCNPISGHATLYWYQQILGQGPKLLIQFQNNGVVDDSQLPKDRFSAERLKGVDSTLKIQPAKLEDSAVYLCASSKPGRSSYNEQFFGPGTRLTVL.

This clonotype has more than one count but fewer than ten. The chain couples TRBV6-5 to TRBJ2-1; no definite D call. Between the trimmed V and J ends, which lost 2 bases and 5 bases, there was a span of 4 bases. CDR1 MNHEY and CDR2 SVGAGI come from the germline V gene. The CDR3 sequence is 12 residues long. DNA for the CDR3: TGTGCCAGCAGTTACGGGAACAATGAGCAGTTCTTC. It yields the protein CASSYGNNEQFF.

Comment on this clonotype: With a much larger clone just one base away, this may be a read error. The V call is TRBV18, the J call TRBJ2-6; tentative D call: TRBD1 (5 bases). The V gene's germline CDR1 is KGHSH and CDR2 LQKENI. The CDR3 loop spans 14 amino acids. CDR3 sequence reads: CASSKNSGANVRTF. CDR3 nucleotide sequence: TGTGCCAGCTCGAAGAACTCTGGGGCCAACGTCCGGACTTTC.